This record concerns one T cell receptor (beta chain) sequence. From germline, CDR1 is MGHRA and CDR2 YSYEKL. V lost 4 bases, J lost 0 bases, and 9 bases lay in between. The CDR3 extends over 14 amino acids. The data were obtained in a study of blood T cell repertoires in COVID-19. The overall study: The origin of the acute and convalescent COVID-19 samples was the United States, Italy and Spain. Sources were T cells, B-cell-depleted T cells, or PBMCs; the material itself was cDNA or gDNA.

Per the original methods: Cell counts per sample came from amplifying reference gene primers. The assay was immunoSEQ multiplex PCR, and TCRdb's table has in-frame clones only and misses some. V and J calls and clone size follow that table, whereas D and trimming were derived from the DNA. The data hold fewer than 250,000 clones, with about 87% observed a single time. J is TRBJ1-2 and V is TRBV4-1; D remains unclear. The material sequenced was peripheral blood. The TCR was taken from an older man with acute or convalescent COVID-19. The CDR3: CASSLANTNYGYTF. In DNA, the CDR3 is TGCGCCAGCAGCCTAGCAAACACTAACTATGGCTACACCTTC.